Following are 21 T cell receptor beta chains from one sample sequenced in a study of T-cell reconstitution after alpha-beta-depleted transplantation in children. Unique molecular identifiers were used in preparing the TCRbeta library. TCRdb called the PCR reads again in MiXCR, with one record for every CDR3 protein. The sample lists hundreds of thousands of distinct CDR3 sequences, under 20% seen once, with roughly two fifths in the top ten. The sequencing here drew on PBMCs, mostly from graft donor cells, taken 360 days after TCRalphabeta/CD19-depleted stem cell transplant. These receptors came from a male patient aged 2 to 9 who had a stem cell transplant for acute lymphoblastic leukemia, so the T cells may come from the graft donor.

There are a few counts of this clonotype. V is TRBV20-1 and J is TRBJ2-1; TRBD2 matches 9 bases. Germline V gene lookup returns CDR1 DFQATT and CDR2 SNEGSKA (reference sequence). This CDR3 comprises 18 residues. The junction had 15 bases not matched to a gene; V was cut back by 3 bases and J by 3 bases. The CDR3 nucleotides read TGCAGTGCTAGCGGGTCTAGCGGGACACCTCTCCACTACAATGAGCAGTTCTTC. Encoded protein: CSASGSSGTPLHYNEQFF.

Ten or more counts support this clonotype. This chain links TRBV29-1 with TRBJ2-1, with D unclear. The germline V gene has CDR1 SQVTM and CDR2 ANQGSEA. V lost 6 bases and J lost 2, with 14 bases in between. The CDR3 has 14 residues. CDR3 DNA sequence: TGCAGCGTCCCGTTATGGGAAACCTACAATGAGCAGTTCTTC. Its protein product is CSVPLWETYNEQFF.

About this clonotype: Just one base apart from a much larger clone, this may be a read error. Lacking the conserved final phenylalanine or tryptophan, this CDR3 likely reflects a read error. The chain uses TRBV29-1 and TRBJ2-3; D could derive from TRBD1 or TRBD2 (6 bases each). Trimming stripped 3 bases from V and 5 bases from J, with 12 bases between. CDR3 length: 13 residues. CDR1 SQVTM and CDR2 ANQGSEA come from the germline V gene. The CDR3 DNA sequence: TGCAGCGTTGACAGGGGAGGTCAAGATACGCAGTATTCT. Translating gives CSVDRGGQDTQYS.

A few counts support this clonotype. The CDR3 DNA follows: TGTGCCAGCAGCGTCCCTCTTGAGGGTAGGAGCACAGATACGCAGTATTTT. It codes for CASSVPLEGRSTDTQYF. The J gene is TRBJ2-3, the V gene TRBV9; D possibly corresponds to TRBD2 (5 bases). The CDR3 length is 17 residues. V was cut by 2 bases and J by 0 bases, with 16 bases left in between. Germline V CDR1 and CDR2: SGDLS, YYNGEE.

This clonotype was observed at least ten times. The V gene is TRBV4-3, the J gene TRBJ2-3, with TRBD2 matching 8 bases. V lost 0 bases to trimming and J lost 4 bases; unmatched junction nucleotides: 9. CDR1 and CDR2 from the germline V gene are LGHNA and YSLEER. The CDR3 is 17 amino acids. For the CDR3, the DNA is TGCGCCAGCAGCCAAGATGGGGAGCGGGAGACGGCAGATACGCAGTATTTT. The encoded protein is CASSQDGERETADTQYF.

This rearrangement joins TRBV2 to TRBJ2-1, with 12 bases matching TRBD2. CDR1 is SNHLY, CDR2 FYNNEI, per germline. V lost 0 bases, J lost 7 bases, and 10 bases stayed unmatched. The CDR3 is 18 amino acids. The chain's CDR3 is CASSEASPLAGGLNEQFF. As DNA, the CDR3 is TGTGCCAGCAGTGAAGCCTCCCCCCTAGCGGGAGGGTTAAATGAGCAGTTCTTC.

The V gene is TRBV5-1, the J gene TRBJ2-3, with D uncertain. Germline V gene data show CDR1 as SGHRS and CDR2 as YFSETQ. The CDR3 totals 14 residues. The V end lost 0 bases, the J end lost 2 bases, and 7 bases lay between the germline ends. The CDR3 is CASSLGVPTDTQYF. Here the CDR3 DNA reads TGCGCCAGCAGCTTGGGGGTACCCACAGATACGCAGTATTTT.

CDR3 amino acids: CSARTGYEQYF. The DNA of the CDR3 is TGCAGTGCTAGAACCGGCTACGAGCAGTACTTC. V gene TRBV20-1 combines with J gene TRBJ2-7; no reliable D call. V lost 2 bases and J 3 bases, leaving 5 bases between the germline ends. This CDR3 is 11 amino acids long. Germline CDR1 reads DFQATT; CDR2 reads SNEGSKA (reference sequence).

This clonotype was detected ten times or more. This chain connects TRBV6-5 to TRBJ2-5, with D possibly matching TRBD1 (6 bases). The CDR3 is 15 amino acids. Germline V lookup: CDR1 MNHEY, CDR2 SVGAGI. Trimming stripped 6 bases from V and 7 bases from J, with 21 bases between. CDR3 in amino acids: CASSHTAGVSGTQYF. As DNA, the CDR3 is TGTGCCAGCAGCCATACAGCAGGGGTGAGCGGGACCCAGTACTTC.

This clonotype was detected a few times. This chain connects TRBV5-1 to TRBJ2-3, with D maybe TRBD1 (6 bases). This CDR3 spans 14 amino acids. The germline CDR1 and CDR2 sequences are SGHRS and YFSETQ. Deletions cut 7 bases from V and 2 bases from J, with 14 bases between. Here the CDR3 DNA reads TGCGCCAGCGGAGGCGACAGGATCACAGATACGCAGTATTTT. Translating gives CASGGDRITDTQYF.

The J gene is TRBJ2-1, the V gene TRBV10-3; the D gene is possibly TRBD1 (5 bases). This CDR3 has 14 residues. Per germline, CDR1 ENHRY and CDR2 SYGVKD. Trimming left V 2 bases short and J 5 bases short, with 10 bases between. In DNA form, the CDR3 reads TGTGCCATCAGTGAGATGCAGGGAAACAATGAGCAGTTCTTC. Its protein product is CAISEMQGNNEQFF.

This clonotype was seen ten or more times. The rearrangement links TRBV10-1 to TRBJ2-7; a possible D gene is TRBD2 (6 bases). There are 16 residues in the CDR3. Germline V lookup: CDR1 WNHNN, CDR2 SYGVQD (reference sequence). V lost 2 bases, J lost 2 bases, and 16 bases lay in between. The CDR3, as DNA: TGCGCCAGCAGTGAGATTGGAGGGCAGCCAGCCTACGAGCAGTACTTC. The encoded protein is CASSEIGGQPAYEQYF.

The J gene is TRBJ2-2, the V gene TRBV4-2; unclear D gene. The CDR3 totals 15 residues. Germline-derived CDR1 and CDR2 are LGHNA and YNFKEQ. V was shortened by 1 base and J by 5 bases, with 11 bases between the two germline ends. CDR3 sequence (DNA): TGTGCCAGCAGCCAAGGGTTAAGCTGGACCGGGGAGCTGTTTTTT. Its translation: CASSQGLSWTGELFF.

This clonotype was seen a few times. The chain couples TRBV4-3 to TRBJ2-1, with D uncertain. The CDR3 runs 13 residues. V was trimmed by 3 bases and J by 8 bases, leaving 11 bases between them. Germline V gene lookup returns CDR1 LGHNA and CDR2 YSLEER. Here the CDR3 DNA reads TGCGCCAGCAGCCAGGCCCCAGGAGATGAGCAGTTCTTC. It is translated as CASSQAPGDEQFF.

This chain connects TRBV29-1 to TRBJ2-1, with 10 positions matching TRBD1. This CDR3 is built from 15 residues. CDR1 is SQVTM and CDR2 is ANQGSEA in the germline V gene. The V and J ends lost 3 bases and 6 bases, in that order; junction bases with no gene match: 8. CDR3 loop: CSVDPEGQGFNEQFF. The CDR3 coding sequence is TGCAGCGTTGACCCTGAGGGACAGGGGTTCAATGAGCAGTTCTTC.

This clonotype was counted at least ten times. The J gene is TRBJ2-1, the V gene TRBV10-3, with 9 bases matching TRBD2. Germline V CDR1 and CDR2: ENHRY, SYGVKD. V dropped 4 bases and J dropped 2; count of bases not matched to a gene: 6. The CDR3 spans 16 residues. The DNA for the CDR3 is TGTGCCATCAGTGGGGAGGCGGGGGGGCCCTACAATGAGCAGTTCTTC. It is translated as CAISGEAGGPYNEQFF.

This clonotype was counted ten times or more. The V call is TRBV12-3 or TRBV12-4, the J call TRBJ2-1; D is possibly TRBD1 (6 bases). The ends were cut back, 2 bases at V and 5 bases at J, with 13 bases in the middle. The CDR3 is 15 residues long. The CDR3 region is CASSLRQGFNNEQFF. CDR3 bases: TGTGCCAGCAGTTTAAGGCAGGGGTTTAACAATGAGCAGTTCTTC.

This clonotype appeared a few times. The chain couples TRBV18 to TRBJ2-5, with no clear D. The length of the CDR3 is 13 residues. Per the germline V gene, CDR1 is KGHSH and CDR2 is LQKENI. Trimming pared 1 base from V and 2 bases from J, leaving 5 bases between. This CDR3 is CASSPRRQETQYF. CDR3 nucleotide sequence: TGTGCCAGCTCACCACGGAGACAAGAGACCCAGTACTTC.

The rearrangement uses TRBV4-3 and TRBJ2-2, with TRBD1 matching 9 bases. CDR3 length: 16 residues. The V gene's germline CDR1 is LGHNA and CDR2 YSLEER. Losses at the gene ends were 3 bases for V and 6 bases for J; bases not matched to a gene: 8. This CDR3 reads CASSHLPGQGPGELFF. The CDR3 DNA reads as TGCGCCAGCAGCCATTTACCGGGACAGGGTCCCGGGGAGCTGTTTTTT.

This clonotype was recorded at least ten times. The chain joins TRBV18 to TRBJ2-2; 8 bases map to TRBD2. The V segment lost 5 bases and the J segment 4 bases; nucleotides outside the gene matches: 12. CDR1 is KGHSH and CDR2 is LQKENI in the germline V gene. The CDR3 covers 17 residues. The CDR3 region is CASSSASGGSGTGELFF. The CDR3 coding sequence is TGTGCCAGCTCATCAGCATCGGGGGGGAGCGGCACCGGGGAGCTGTTTTTT. Complete variable domain (other parts from reference TRBV18 and TRBJ2-2): NAGVMQNPRHLVRRRGQEARLRCSPMKGHSHVYWYRQLPEEGLKFMVYLQKENIIDESGMPKERFSAEFPKEGPSILRIQQVVRGDSAAYFCASSSASGGSGTGELFFGEGSRLTVL.

This clonotype was recorded a few times. The chain links TRBV5-1 to TRBJ1-2; no definite D call. The CDR3 extends over 14 amino acids. The V and J ends lost 0 bases and 4 bases respectively, with 10 bases between them. Germline values: CDR1 SGHRS, CDR2 YFSETQ. The CDR3: CASSLATQLYGYTF. The CDR3, as DNA: TGCGCCAGCAGCTTGGCTACACAGCTCTATGGCTACACCTTC.